The clone carrying this T cell receptor beta chain was seen a single time. These data come from a study of blood T cell repertoires in COVID-19. Study information: Acute and convalescent COVID-19 specimens originated in the United States, Italy and Spain. PBMCs, B-cell-depleted T cells, or T cells were the source of the cDNA or gDNA that made up the material.

The CDR3 is made up of 14 amino acids. V shed 4 bases and J 4 bases; nucleotides not matched to a gene: 3. The germline V gene has CDR1 SGHRS and CDR2 YFSETQ. Measured with immunoSEQ multiplex PCR; TCRdb has only the in-frame clones, and not every one. The sample records about 330,000 clones, about 83% being singletons. This chain links TRBV5-1 with TRBJ1-1, with 11 positions matching TRBD1. This clonotype originated in a woman in her forties or fifties with acute or convalescent COVID-19. Sequenced material: peripheral blood. The CDR3 protein is CASSRDRGSTEAFF. The CDR3 DNA is TGCGCCAGCAGCCGGGACAGGGGGAGCACTGAAGCTTTCTTT.